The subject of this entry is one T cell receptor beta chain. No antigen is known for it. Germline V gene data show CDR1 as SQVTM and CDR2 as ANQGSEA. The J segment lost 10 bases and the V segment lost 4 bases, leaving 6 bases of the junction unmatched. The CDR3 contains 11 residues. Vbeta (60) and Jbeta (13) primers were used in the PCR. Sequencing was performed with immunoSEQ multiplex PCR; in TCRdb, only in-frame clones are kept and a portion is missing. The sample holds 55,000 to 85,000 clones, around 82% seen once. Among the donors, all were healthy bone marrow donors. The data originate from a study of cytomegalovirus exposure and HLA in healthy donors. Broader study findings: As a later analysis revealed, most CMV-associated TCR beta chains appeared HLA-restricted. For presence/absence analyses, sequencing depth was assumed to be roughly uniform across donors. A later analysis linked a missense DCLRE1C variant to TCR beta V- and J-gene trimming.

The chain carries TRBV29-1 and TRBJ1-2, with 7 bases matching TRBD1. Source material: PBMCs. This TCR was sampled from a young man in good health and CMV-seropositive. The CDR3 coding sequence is TGCAGCGTTGCTGACAGGGTAGCCTACACCTTC. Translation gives CSVADRVAYTF.